This paragraph reports one T cell receptor beta chain. Antigen unknown. The authors divided CD4+ cells into CD45RA+ naive and CD45RA-negative memory subsets. The germline V gene encodes CDR1 MNHNS and CDR2 SASEGT. Germline trimming cut 5 bases from V and 0 bases from J; bases unmatched to any gene: 5. This CDR3 has 15 residues. This specimen comes from a study of shared clonotypes between healthy human individuals. Findings and limits, study-wide: Limitation of the genetic and exposure-history diversity represented came from the few donors.

The table came from immunoSEQ multiplex PCR; TCRdb's copy has only in-frame clones and leaves some out. The table lists about 2 million clones, 90% to 95% of them singletons, with 0.13% in the top ten. The sequence was obtained from a man aged 18 to 35 in good health. This chain uses TRBV6-1 with TRBJ1-1; 8 positions match TRBD1. The specimen sequenced was naive CD4+ T cells sorted from blood. Documented subset: CD45RA+ positively selected. The CDR3 nucleotides read TGTGCCAGCAGTCGCGGGGACAGGATGAACACTGAAGCTTTCTTT. It yields the protein CASSRGDRMNTEAFF.